A single sample is the source of the 4 T cell receptor beta chains below, sequenced in a study of post-analysis software for immune sequencing data. For these receptors, no antigen is known. Overall study findings and caveats: Controls had lower frequencies than patients of about 5 TRBV segments, which included TRBV5-6, TRBV5-1 and TRBV20-1.

Presence of unique molecular identifiers characterized the TCR beta cDNA libraries. From the PCR reads, TCRdb called clonotypes with MiXCR, one entry per CDR3 protein. This sample has roughly 570,000 distinct CDR3 sequences, with 34% found just once. The specimen sequenced was blood. These receptors came from a girl under 18 with multiple sclerosis.

V usage is TRBV3-1 and J usage is TRBJ1-2; D perhaps matches TRBD1 (6 bases). V was clipped by 3 bases and J by 4 bases, with 15 bases between them. This CDR3 is built from 15 residues. The germline gives CDR1 LGHDT, CDR2 YNNKEL (reference sequence). DNA of the CDR3: TGTGCCAGCAGCCAGAGAACAGGGATTTCCTATGGCTACACCTTC. It encodes CASSQRTGISYGYTF.

With respect to this clonotype: Being one base from a much bigger clone, this may be a read error. V is TRBV29-1 and J is TRBJ2-5; no firm D call. The V end lost 4 bases, the J end lost 11 bases, and 20 bases lay between the germline ends. Germline V gene lookup returns CDR1 SQVTM and CDR2 ANQGSEA. CDR3 length equals 13 residues. The CDR3 DNA reads as TGCAGCGTTGTTTACGGCGAAACCTACGGGCAGTACTTC. This encodes CSVVYGETYGQYF. The full variable domain, with the rest looked up from reference TRBV29-1 and TRBJ2-5, is SAVISQKPSRDICQRGTSLTIQCQVDSQVTMMFWYRQQPGQSLTLIATANQGSEATYESGFVIDKFPISRPNLTFSTLTVSNMSPEDSSIYLCSVVYGETYGQYFGPGTRLLVL.

This clonotype has only a few counts. This chain uses TRBV12-3 or TRBV12-4 with TRBJ1-2; TRBD1 is a possible D gene (6 bases). The CDR3 loop spans 13 amino acids. V was pared by 4 bases and J by 9 bases, with 15 bases between. CDR3 coding DNA: TGTGCCAGCAGTTCCTTTCGGGACATCCGCTACACCTTC. Translated, it gives CASSSFRDIRYTF.

The rearrangement links TRBV5-1 to TRBJ1-2; perhaps TRBD1 as D (5 bases). CDR1 and CDR2 from the germline V gene are SGHRS and YFSETQ. Between the trimmed V and J ends, which lost 3 bases and 4 bases, there was a span of 22 bases. The CDR3 spans 17 residues. The CDR3 bases are TGCGCCAGCAGCTCCCAAATGTACAGGCGCGATAGCTATGGCTACACCTTC. Residues: CASSSQMYRRDSYGYTF.